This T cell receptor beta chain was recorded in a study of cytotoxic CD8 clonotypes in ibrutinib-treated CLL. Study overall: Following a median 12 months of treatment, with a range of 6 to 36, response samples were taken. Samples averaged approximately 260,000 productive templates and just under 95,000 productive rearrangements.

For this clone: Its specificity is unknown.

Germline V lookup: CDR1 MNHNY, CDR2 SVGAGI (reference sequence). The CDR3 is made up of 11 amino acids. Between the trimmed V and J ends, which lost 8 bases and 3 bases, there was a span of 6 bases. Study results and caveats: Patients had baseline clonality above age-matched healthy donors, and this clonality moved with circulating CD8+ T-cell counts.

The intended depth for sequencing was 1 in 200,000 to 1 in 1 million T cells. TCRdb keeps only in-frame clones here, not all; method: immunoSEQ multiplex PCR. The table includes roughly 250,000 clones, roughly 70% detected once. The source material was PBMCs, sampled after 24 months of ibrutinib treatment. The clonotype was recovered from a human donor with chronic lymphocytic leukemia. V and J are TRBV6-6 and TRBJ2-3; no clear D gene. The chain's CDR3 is CASLRTDTQYF. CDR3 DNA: TGTGCCAGCCTCAGGACAGATACGCAGTATTTT.